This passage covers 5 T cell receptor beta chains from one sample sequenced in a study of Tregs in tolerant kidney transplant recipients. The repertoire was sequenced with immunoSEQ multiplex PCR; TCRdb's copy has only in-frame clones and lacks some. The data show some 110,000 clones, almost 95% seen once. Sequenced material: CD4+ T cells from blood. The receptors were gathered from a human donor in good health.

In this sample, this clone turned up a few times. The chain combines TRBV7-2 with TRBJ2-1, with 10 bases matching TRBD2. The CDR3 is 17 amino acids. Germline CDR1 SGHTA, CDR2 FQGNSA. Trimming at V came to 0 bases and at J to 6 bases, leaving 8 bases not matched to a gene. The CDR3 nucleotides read TGTGCCAGCAGCTTAGCCGGATCAGCGGGAGGGCGCAATGAGCAGTTCTTC. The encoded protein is CASSLAGSAGGRNEQFF.

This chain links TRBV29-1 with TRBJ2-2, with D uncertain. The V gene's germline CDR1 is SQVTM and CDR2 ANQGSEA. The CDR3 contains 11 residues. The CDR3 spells CTATNAGELFF. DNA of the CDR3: TGCACGGCGACAAACGCCGGGGAGCTGTTTTTT.

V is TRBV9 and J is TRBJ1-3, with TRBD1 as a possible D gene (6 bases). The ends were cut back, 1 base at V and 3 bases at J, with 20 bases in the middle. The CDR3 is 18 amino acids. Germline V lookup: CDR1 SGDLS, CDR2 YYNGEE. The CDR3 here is CASSVIPLTGGGGNTIYF. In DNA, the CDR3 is TGTGCCAGCAGCGTAATCCCCCTCACCGGGGGCGGTGGAAACACCATATATTTT.

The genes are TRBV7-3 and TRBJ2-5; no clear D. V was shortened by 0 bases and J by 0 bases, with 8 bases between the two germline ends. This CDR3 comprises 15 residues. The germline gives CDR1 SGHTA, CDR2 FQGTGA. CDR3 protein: CASSLTGSHQETQYF. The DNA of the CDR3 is TGTGCCAGCAGCTTAACGGGCTCTCACCAAGAGACCCAGTACTTC.

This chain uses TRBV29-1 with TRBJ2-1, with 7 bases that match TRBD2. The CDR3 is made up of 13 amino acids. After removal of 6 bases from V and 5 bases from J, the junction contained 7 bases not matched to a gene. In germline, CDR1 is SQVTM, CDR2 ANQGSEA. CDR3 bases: TGCAGCGTAGAGCGGGATAGGGACAATGAGCAGTTCTTC. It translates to CSVERDRDNEQFF.